This T cell receptor beta chain was captured by sequencing in a study of a mutant IDH1 vaccine in newly diagnosed glioma (dated by TCRdb to about 2021). Looking at the study overall: Of the approximately 33 treated patients, about 60% were male and approximately 38% were female, and the mean age was roughly 38 years. Before enrollment, patients had received standard therapy of radiotherapy alone, temozolomide alone, or radiochemotherapy with temozolomide; most received the combination. Peripheral blood samples were drawn at six visits, namely V03 (baseline), V05, V07, V10, V12 and V13. For exploratory analyses, longitudinal TCRB deep sequencing was carried out in 25 to 30 treated patients wherever samples were available. Study-wide findings and limitations: Vaccine-induced immune responses across multiple MHC alleles were detected in approximately 94% of patients. Selection of PBMC samples for TCRB deep sequencing was based on availability. According to the authors, sample limitations meant that analyses of patient blood samples could not be reproduced. Pseudoprogression appeared unrelated to alterations in the top peripheral T cell clonotypes detected by TCRB sequencing.

Comments on this clone: This receptor's antigen is unknown. No much larger clonotype is one base removed from it; base qualities were not supplied.

The germline V gene (reference sequence) provides CDR1 LNHDA and CDR2 SQIVND. Cut back by 2 bases and 4 bases, the V and J ends lie 6 bases apart. From the cysteine through the phenylalanine, the CDR3 covers 13 amino acids. The read is trimmed to its CDR3 DNA, 39 bases read in frame from base 1. The time point label here, explained by the study, means: baseline, week 1 (first vaccination visit). The treatment or condition label of this sample denotes: pre-vaccination baseline after standard-of-care therapy. Newly diagnosed WHO grade 3 or 4 IDH1-mutant astrocytomas showing loss of nuclear ATRX were present in the donors. The samples were drawn from NOA16, a multicentre, single-arm, open-label phase I trial in Germany that tested a mutant IDH1 peptide vaccine in humans for the first time. For immunogenicity testing, the blood drawn at visit V03 was used as the baseline sample. Genomic DNA for TCRB sequencing was extracted from EDTA blood using the DNeasy Blood and Tissue Kit.

Receptor amplification or capture employed the immunoSEQ multiplex PCR assay. Following the manufacturer's protocol, the hsTCRB Kit was used to amplify rearranged TCR beta chain sequences. Sequencing of TCRB libraries was carried out on an Illumina MiSeq. The authors processed their data as follows. Demultiplexing, trimming and gene mapping were performed with the kit vendor's proprietary platform. TCRdb limited this immuneACCESS table to in-frame rearrangements with V and J called. A share of clones is missing; checked studies link under half to unresolved V genes, and the rest is unexplained. V, J and clone size reflect that table, while D and trimming were determined from the DNA. For this sample the table gives roughly 70,000 clones, of which around 85% were detected only once. Jointly, the top ten make up over 2.5% of the sample.

This specimen was PBMCs, taken from a glioma patient treated with radiotherapy, temozolomide or both. Recombination connected TRBV19 to TRBJ2-1; no D gene is confidently identified. The source of this sequence is a man aged 25 to 40 with glioma. Here is the DNA: TGTGCCAGTAGTATAAGCTTATACAATGAGCAGTTCTTC. This translates into CASSISLYNEQFF.